This T cell receptor beta chain is from a study of T cell responses to AZD1222 COVID-19 vaccine. Study-level results: Unmutated regions of variants are reportedly targeted by nearly half of spike-specific TCRs. Clonal diversity was possibly underestimated, and white British individuals and females predominated among donors.

As to this clone: Antigen unknown.

The protocol was immunoSEQ multiplex PCR, while the TCRdb copy is restricted to in-frame clones and leaves out a portion. Of fewer than 120,000 clones in the sample, around 80% were seen once. V shed 5 bases and J shed 0 bases, with 13 bases lying between them. The CDR3 covers 15 residues. The germline CDR1 and CDR2 sequences are SGHTA and FQGNSA. The sample here was peripheral blood, taken on day 0 of AZD1222 vaccination. The chain is built from TRBV7-2 and TRBJ1-2; D remains unclear. This sequence originates from an adult in good health. The CDR3 DNA reads as TGTGCCAGCAGCCCTAGGACGGAAGCTAACTATGGCTACACCTTC. Residues: CASSPRTEANYGYTF.